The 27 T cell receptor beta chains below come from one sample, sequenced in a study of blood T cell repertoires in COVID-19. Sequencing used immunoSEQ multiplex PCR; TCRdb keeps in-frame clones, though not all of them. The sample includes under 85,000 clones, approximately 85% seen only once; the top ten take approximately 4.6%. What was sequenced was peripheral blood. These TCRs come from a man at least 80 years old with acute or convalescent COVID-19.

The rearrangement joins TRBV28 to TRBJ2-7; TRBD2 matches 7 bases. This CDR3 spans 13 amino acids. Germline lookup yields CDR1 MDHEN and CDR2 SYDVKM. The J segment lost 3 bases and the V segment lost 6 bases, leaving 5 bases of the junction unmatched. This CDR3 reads CASRTSADYEQYF. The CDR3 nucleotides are TGTGCCAGCAGAACTAGCGCCGACTACGAGCAGTACTTC.

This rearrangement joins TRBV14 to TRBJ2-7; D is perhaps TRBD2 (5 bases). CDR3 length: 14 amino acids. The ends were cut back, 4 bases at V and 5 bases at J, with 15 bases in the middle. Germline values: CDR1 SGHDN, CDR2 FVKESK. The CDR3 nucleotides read TGTGCCAGCAGCCCTCTGGAGGAACTGAACGAGCAGTACTTC. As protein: CASSPLEELNEQYF.

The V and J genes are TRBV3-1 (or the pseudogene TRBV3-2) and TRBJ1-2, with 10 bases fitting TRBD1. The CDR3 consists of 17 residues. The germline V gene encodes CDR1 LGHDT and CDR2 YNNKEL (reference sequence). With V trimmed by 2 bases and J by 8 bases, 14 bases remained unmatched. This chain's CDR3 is CASSQKLPGQGYAGYTF. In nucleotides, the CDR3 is TGTGCCAGCAGCCAAAAATTACCGGGACAGGGGTATGCGGGCTACACCTTC.

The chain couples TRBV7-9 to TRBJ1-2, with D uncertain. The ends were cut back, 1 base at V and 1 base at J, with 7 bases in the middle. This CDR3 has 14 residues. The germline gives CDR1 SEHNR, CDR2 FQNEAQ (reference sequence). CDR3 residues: CASSLGTFNYGYTF. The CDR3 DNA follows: TGTGCCAGCAGCTTAGGCACATTTAACTATGGCTACACCTTC.

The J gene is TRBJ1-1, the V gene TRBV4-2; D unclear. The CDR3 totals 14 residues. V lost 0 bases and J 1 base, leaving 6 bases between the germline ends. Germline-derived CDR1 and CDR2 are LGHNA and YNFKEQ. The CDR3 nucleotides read TGTGCCAGCAGCCAAGAACAGACGAACACTGAAGCTTTCTTT. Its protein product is CASSQEQTNTEAFF.

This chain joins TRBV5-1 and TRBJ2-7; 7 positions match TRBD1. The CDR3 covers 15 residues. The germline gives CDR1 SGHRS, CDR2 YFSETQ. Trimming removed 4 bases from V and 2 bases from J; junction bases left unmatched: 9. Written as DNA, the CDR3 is TGCGCCAGCAGCCAACCGACAGGGACGACCTACGAGCAGTACTTC. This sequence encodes CASSQPTGTTYEQYF.

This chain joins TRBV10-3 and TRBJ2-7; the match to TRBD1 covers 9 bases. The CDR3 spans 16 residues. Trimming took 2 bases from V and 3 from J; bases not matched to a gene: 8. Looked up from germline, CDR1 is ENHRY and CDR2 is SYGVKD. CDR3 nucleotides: TGTGCCATCAGTGAGCTGGACAGGGGACCGCACTACGAGCAGTACTTC. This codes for CAISELDRGPHYEQYF.

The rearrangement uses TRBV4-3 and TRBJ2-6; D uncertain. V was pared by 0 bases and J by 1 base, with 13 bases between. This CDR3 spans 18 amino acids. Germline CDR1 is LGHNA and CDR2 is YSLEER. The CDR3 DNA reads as TGCGCCAGCAGCCAAGAGTTCGGCAGGCTGTCTGGGGCCAACGTCCTGACTTTC. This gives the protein CASSQEFGRLSGANVLTF.

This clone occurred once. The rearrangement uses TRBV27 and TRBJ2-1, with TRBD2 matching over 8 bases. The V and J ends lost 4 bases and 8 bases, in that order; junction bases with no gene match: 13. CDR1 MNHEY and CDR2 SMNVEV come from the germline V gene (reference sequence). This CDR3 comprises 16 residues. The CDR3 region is CASSWGSGLESYEQFF. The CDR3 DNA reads TGTGCCAGCAGTTGGGGATCGGGACTAGAGTCCTATGAGCAGTTCTTC.

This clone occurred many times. The CDR3 coding sequence is TGTGCCAGCAGTATAGGGCAGGACAGGGAGGACTATGGCTACACCTTC. It translates to CASSIGQDREDYGYTF. The chain recombines TRBV27 with TRBJ1-2; 8 bases are a match to TRBD1. Losses at the gene ends were 5 bases for V and 3 bases for J; bases not matched to a gene: 11. The CDR3 sequence is 16 residues long. CDR1 and CDR2 from the germline V gene are MNHEY and SMNVEV (reference sequence).

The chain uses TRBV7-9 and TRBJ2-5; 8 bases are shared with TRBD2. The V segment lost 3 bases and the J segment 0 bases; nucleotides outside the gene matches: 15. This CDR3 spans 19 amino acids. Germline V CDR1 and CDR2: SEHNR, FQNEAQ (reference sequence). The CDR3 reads CASSFILLREEGYQETQYF. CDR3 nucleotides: TGTGCCAGCAGCTTTATCCTCCTGCGGGAGGAGGGGTACCAAGAGACCCAGTACTTC.

This CDR3 reads CASSTRTGPQPLHF. CDR3 DNA sequence: TGTGCCAGCAGCACCCGGACAGGGCCTCAACCCCTCCACTTT. The V gene is TRBV7-2, the J gene TRBJ1-6, with 8 positions matching TRBD1. Germline lookup yields CDR1 SGHTA and CDR2 FQGNSA. CDR3 length: 14 amino acids. After removal of 5 bases from V and 12 bases from J, the junction contained 9 bases not matched to a gene.

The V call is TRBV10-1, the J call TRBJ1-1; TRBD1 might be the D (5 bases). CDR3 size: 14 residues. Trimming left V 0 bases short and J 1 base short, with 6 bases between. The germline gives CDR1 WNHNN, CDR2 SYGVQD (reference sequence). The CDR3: CASSESQGNTEAFF. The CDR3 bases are TGCGCCAGCAGTGAGTCGCAGGGGAACACTGAAGCTTTCTTT.

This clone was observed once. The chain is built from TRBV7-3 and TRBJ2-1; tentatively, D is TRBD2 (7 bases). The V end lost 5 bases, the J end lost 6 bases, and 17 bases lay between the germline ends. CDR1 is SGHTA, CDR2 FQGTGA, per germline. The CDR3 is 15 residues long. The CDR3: CASSPSTGGPNEQFF. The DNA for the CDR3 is TGTGCCAGCAGCCCCTCAACGGGGGGCCCCAATGAGCAGTTCTTC.

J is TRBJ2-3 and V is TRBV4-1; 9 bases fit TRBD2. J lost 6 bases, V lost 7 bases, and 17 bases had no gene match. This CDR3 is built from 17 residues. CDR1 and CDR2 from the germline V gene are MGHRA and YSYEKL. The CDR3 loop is CASKGVDTRGGWDTQYF. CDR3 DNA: TGCGCCAGCAAGGGTGTGGACACGCGGGGGGGATGGGATACGCAGTATTTT.

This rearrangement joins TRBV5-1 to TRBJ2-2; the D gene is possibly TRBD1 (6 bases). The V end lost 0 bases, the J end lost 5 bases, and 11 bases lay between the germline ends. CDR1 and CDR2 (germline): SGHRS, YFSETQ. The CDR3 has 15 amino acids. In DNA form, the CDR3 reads TGCGCCAGCAGCTTGGGAGGGGGAGAGACCGGGGAGCTGTTTTTT. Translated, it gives CASSLGGGETGELFF.

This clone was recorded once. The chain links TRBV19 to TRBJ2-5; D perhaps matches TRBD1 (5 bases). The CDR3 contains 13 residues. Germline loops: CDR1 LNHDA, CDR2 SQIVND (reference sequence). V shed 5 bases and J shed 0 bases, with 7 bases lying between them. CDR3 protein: CASSETDQETQYF. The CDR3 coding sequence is TGTGCCAGTAGTGAGACAGACCAAGAGACCCAGTACTTC.

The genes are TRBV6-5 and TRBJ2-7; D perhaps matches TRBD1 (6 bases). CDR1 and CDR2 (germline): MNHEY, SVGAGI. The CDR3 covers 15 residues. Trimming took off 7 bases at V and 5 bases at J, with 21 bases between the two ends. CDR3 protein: CASTPSPSQGHEQYF. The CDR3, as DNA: TGTGCCAGCACCCCATCACCGTCACAGGGCCACGAGCAGTACTTC.

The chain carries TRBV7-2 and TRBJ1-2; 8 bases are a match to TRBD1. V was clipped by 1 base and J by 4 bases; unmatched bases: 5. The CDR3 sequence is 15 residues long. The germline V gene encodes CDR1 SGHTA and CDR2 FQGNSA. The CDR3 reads CASSLVRTGTYGYTF. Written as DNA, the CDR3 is TGTGCCAGCAGCTTAGTGCGGACAGGGACCTATGGCTACACCTTC.

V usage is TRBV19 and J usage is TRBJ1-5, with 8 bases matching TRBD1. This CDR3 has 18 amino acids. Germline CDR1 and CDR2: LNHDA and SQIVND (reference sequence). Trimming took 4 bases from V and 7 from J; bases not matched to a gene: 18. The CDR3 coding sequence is TGTGCCAGTAGTACGGAGGGGGGGCAGGGGGCTCGTGCGCAGCCCCAGCATTTT. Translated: CASSTEGGQGARAQPQHF.

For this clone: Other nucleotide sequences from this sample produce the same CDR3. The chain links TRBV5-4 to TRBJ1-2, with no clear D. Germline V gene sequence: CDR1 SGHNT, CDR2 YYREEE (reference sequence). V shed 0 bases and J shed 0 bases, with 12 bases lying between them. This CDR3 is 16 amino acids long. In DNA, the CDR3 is TGTGCCAGCAGCTTGGCTGTCGGGTCTGCTAACTATGGCTACACCTTC. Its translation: CASSLAVGSANYGYTF.

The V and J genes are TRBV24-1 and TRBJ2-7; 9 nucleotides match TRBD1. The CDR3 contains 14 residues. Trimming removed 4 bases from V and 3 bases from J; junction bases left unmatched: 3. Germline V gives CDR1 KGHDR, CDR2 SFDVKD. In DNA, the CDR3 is TGTGCCACCAGTGACCCGGGACAGGGCTACGAGCAGTACTTC. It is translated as CATSDPGQGYEQYF.

The CDR3 DNA is TGTGCCATCAGTGAGGGACAGGGAGACACCGGGGAGCTGTTTTTT. Protein sequence: CAISEGQGDTGELFF. V usage is TRBV10-3 and J usage is TRBJ2-2; TRBD1 matches at 8 bases. Unmatched junction bases numbered 2, after V lost 2 bases and J lost 3 bases. The germline V gene has CDR1 ENHRY and CDR2 SYGVKD. The CDR3 is 15 amino acids.

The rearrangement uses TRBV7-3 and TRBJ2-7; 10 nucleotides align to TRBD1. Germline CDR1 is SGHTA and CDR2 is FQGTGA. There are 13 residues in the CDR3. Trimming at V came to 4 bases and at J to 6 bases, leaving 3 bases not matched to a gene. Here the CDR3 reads CASSSTGGGEQYF. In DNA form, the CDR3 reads TGTGCCAGCAGCTCGACAGGGGGCGGCGAGCAGTACTTC.

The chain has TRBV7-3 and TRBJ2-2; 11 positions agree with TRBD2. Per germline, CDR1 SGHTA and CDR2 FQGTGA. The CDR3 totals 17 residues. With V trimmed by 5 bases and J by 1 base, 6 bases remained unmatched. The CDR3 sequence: CASSPTSGGRNTGELFF. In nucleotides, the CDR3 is TGTGCCAGCAGCCCTACTAGCGGGGGAAGGAACACCGGGGAGCTGTTTTTT.

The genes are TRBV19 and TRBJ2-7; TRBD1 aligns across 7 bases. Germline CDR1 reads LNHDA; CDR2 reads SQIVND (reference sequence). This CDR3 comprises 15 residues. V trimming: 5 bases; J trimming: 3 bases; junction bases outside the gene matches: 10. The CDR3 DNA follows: TGTGCCAGTAGTCCCGGGACAGCCCTCAGCTACGAGCAGTACTTC. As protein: CASSPGTALSYEQYF.

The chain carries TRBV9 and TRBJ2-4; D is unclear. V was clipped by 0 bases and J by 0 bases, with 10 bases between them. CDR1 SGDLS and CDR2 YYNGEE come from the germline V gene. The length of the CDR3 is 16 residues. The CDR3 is CASSVGTQLAKNIQYF. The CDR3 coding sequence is TGTGCCAGCAGCGTAGGAACACAGCTAGCCAAAAACATTCAGTACTTC.